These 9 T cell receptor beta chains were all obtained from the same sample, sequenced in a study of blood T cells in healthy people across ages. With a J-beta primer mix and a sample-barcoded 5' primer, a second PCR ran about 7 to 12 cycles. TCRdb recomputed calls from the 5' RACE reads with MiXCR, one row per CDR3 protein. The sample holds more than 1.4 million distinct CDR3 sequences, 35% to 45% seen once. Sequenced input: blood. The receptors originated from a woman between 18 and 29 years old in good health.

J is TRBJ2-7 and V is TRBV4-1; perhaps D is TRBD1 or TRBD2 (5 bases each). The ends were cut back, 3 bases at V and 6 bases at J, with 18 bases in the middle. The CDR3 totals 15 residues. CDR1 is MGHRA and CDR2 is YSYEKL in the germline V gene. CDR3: CASSHLKGTVTEQYF. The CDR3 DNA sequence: TGCGCCAGCAGCCATCTCAAAGGGACCGTTACCGAGCAGTACTTC.

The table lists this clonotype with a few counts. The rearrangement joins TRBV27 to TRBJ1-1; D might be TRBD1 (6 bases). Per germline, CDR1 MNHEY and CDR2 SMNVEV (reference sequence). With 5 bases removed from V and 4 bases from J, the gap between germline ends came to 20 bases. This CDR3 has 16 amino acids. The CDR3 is CASSPRPGRGGTEAFF. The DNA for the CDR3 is TGTGCCAGCAGTCCTAGGCCGGGCCGAGGGGGCACTGAAGCTTTCTTT.

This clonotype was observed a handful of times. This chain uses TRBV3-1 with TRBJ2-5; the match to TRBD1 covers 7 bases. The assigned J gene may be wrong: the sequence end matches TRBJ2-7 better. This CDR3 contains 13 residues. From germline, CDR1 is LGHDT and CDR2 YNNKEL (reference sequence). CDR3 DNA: TGTGCCAGCAGTAAACAGGGGATCGACGAGCAGTACTTC. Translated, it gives CASSKQGIDEQYF.

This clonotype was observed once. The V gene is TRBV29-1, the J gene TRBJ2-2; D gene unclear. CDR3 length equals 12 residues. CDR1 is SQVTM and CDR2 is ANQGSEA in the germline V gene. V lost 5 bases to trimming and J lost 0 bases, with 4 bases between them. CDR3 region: CSVHSNTGELFF. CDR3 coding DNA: TGCAGCGTTCATTCGAACACCGGGGAGCTGTTTTTT.

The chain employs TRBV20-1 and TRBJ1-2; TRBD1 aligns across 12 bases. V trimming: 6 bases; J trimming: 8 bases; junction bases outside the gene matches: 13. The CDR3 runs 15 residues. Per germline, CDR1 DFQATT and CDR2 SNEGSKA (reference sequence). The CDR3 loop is CSATIPGQGARGYTF. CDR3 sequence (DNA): TGCAGTGCCACGATACCGGGACAGGGGGCGAGGGGCTACACCTTC.

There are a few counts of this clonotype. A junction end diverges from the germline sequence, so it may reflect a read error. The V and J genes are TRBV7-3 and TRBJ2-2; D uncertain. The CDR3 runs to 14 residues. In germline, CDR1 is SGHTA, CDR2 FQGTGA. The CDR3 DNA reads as TGTGCCAGCAGCTTAGGTTGGAACTCCGGGGAGCTGTTTTTT. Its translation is CASSLGWNSGELFF.

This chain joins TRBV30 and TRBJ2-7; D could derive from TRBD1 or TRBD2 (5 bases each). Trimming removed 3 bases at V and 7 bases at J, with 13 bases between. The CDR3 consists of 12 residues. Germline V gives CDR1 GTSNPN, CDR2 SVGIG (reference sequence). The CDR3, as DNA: TGTGCCTGGAGCTTGGGGGTCGTGGAGCAGTACTTC. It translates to CAWSLGVVEQYF.

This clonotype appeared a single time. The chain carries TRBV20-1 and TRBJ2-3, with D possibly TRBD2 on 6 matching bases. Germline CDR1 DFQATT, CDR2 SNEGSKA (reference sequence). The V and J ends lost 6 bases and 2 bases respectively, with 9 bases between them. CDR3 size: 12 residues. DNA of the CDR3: TGCAGTGCAAGGACTACCACAGATACGCAGTATTTT. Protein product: CSARTTTDTQYF.

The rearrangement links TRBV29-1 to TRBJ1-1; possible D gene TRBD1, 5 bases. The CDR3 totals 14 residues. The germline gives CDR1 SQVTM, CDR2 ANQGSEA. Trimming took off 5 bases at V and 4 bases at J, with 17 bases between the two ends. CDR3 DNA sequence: TGCAGCGTTAGTGGGTTCTTCGGGGCCACTGAAGCTTTCTTT. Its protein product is CSVSGFFGATEAFF.